This record looks at one T cell receptor beta chain sequence and its context. This table comes from immunoSEQ multiplex PCR, and its TCRdb copy is limited to in-frame clones, with some not included. The data show 150,000 to 200,000 clones, around 94% seen once. A Seattle source enrolled patients during active infection and followed them longitudinally. The sample originates from a study of blood T cell repertoires in COVID-19. Study in general: In each case, the material was cDNA or gDNA derived from T cells, B-cell-depleted T cells, or PBMCs.

This CDR3 contains 12 residues. V lost 0 bases to trimming and J lost 6 bases, with 7 bases between them. Germline-derived CDR1 and CDR2 are SGDLS and YYNGEE. The sequencing input was peripheral blood. The sequence was collected from a man in his thirties or forties with COVID-19, enrolled during active disease. This chain links TRBV9 with TRBJ2-7; D gene uncertain. CDR3 region: CASSVGQSEQYF. CDR3 nucleotide sequence: TGTGCCAGCAGCGTAGGGCAGTCCGAGCAGTACTTC.